The rows below give T cell receptor beta chains drawn from one sample of a study of T cells in Graves' hyperthyroidism and ophthalmopathy. TCRdb used MiXCR to reprocess the multiplex PCR reads, holding one entry per CDR3 protein. The sample carries more than 300,000 distinct CDR3 sequences, approximately 18% recorded once. Sequencing was performed on blood. All receptors come from a man aged 18 to 29 with Graves' ophthalmopathy. Both conserved end residues are part of each CDR3. The order of the fields is D gene, clone size, J gene, V gene, CDR3 protein, CDR3 DNA. The D gene is left open where the match is weak. The size of a clone is reported for some rows only, either as once, few or many, or as a class for expanded clones.

-,-,TRBJ2-4,TRBV6-1,CASSRDRPAGVQYF,TGTGCCAGCAGTCGGGACAGGCCGGCGGGGGTTCAGTACTTC
TRBD1,-,TRBJ1-5,TRBV7-2,CASSPPDRAPSQPQHF,TGTGCCAGCAGCCCGCCAGACAGGGCCCCAAGTCAGCCCCAGCATTTT
-,-,TRBJ1-1,TRBV19,CASSIGSVEAFF,TGTGCCAGTAGTATAGGATCGGTTGAAGCTTTCTTT
-,-,TRBJ2-3,TRBV19,CASSIRDTQYF,TGTGCCAGTAGTATAAGGGATACGCAGTATTTT
-,few,TRBJ1-4,TRBV7-9,CASSLARQSGTNEKLFF,TGTGCCAGCAGCTTAGCGCGACAGTCTGGAACTAATGAAAAACTGTTTTTT
-,many,TRBJ1-2,TRBV12-3/TRBV12-4,CASSPSPTRLSYTF,TGTGCCAGCAGTCCGTCCCCCACCAGGTTGAGCTACACCTTC
-,-,TRBJ1-5,TRBV24-1,CATSADGSNQPQHF,TGTGCCACCAGCGCTGACGGTAGCAATCAGCCCCAGCATTTT
-,-,TRBJ2-3,TRBV20-1,CSARDRDTSWTDTQYF,TGCAGTGCTAGAGATAGAGATACTAGCTGGACAGATACGCAGTATTTT
TRBD1,many,TRBJ2-1,TRBV6-1,CASSIQGLSSYNEQFF,TGTGCCAGCAGTATACAGGGGCTTAGCTCCTACAATGAGCAGTTCTTC
TRBD1,once,TRBJ2-5,TRBV3-1,CASSWDRAGETQYF,TGTGCCAGCAGCTGGGACAGGGCAGGAGAGACCCAGTACTTC
-,many,TRBJ1-1,TRBV4-1,CASSQEDTEAFF,TGCGCCAGCAGCCAAGAAGACACTGAAGCTTTCTTT
TRBD1,many,TRBJ1-6,TRBV6-1,CASSWTTTGNSPLHF,TGTGCCAGCAGCTGGACAACGACAGGGAATTCACCCCTCCACTTT
TRBD1,-,TRBJ1-2,TRBV28,CASSRPGTGVHGYTF,TGTGCCAGCAGTCGCCCCGGGACAGGGGTGCATGGCTACACCTTC
TRBD1,many,TRBJ2-7,TRBV27,CASSYGQGASRYF,TGTGCCAGCAGTTACGGACAGGGGGCTTCGCGGTACTTC
-,few,TRBJ1-3,TRBV18,CASSPAPKSSGNTIYF,TGTGCCAGCTCACCGGCCCCGAAGAGCTCTGGAAACACCATATATTTT
-,-,TRBJ2-1,TRBV4-1,CASSSTGTNYNEQFF,TGCGCCAGCAGCTCAACCGGGACAAACTACAATGAGCAGTTCTTC
-,-,TRBJ2-5,TRBV29-1,CSGKQHQETQYF,TGCAGCGGAAAACAGCACCAAGAGACCCAGTACTTC
-,many,TRBJ1-2,TRBV6-1,CASRQDYGYTF,TGTGCCAGCAGACAGGACTATGGCTACACCTTC
TRBD1,few,TRBJ1-5,TRBV30,CAFGQGSTLNQPQHF,TGTGCCTTCGGACAGGGATCAACCCTCAATCAGCCCCAGCATTTT
TRBD1,many,TRBJ1-4,TRBV7-9,CASSTDRRNEKLFF,TGTGCCAGCAGCACGGACAGGAGGAATGAAAAACTGTTTTTT
-,many,TRBJ2-2,TRBV12-3/TRBV12-4,CASSLMGDGELFF,TGTGCCAGCAGTTTAATGGGAGACGGGGAGCTGTTTTTT
TRBD1,many,TRBJ2-5,TRBV9,CASSAHQGAQETQYF,TGTGCCAGCAGTGCTCATCAGGGGGCCCAAGAGACCCAGTACTTC
-,many,TRBJ2-1,TRBV6-1,CASSLAGGYNEQFF,TGTGCCAGCAGTCTCGCCGGGGGTTACAATGAGCAGTTCTTC
-,-,TRBJ2-7,TRBV12-3/TRBV12-4,CASSSPGGGTYEQYF,TGTGCCAGCAGTTCCCCGGGTGGAGGGACTTACGAGCAGTACTTC
-,many,TRBJ1-1,TRBV18,CASSPLRGMAFF,TGTGCCAGCTCACCACTGAGGGGGATGGCTTTCTTT
-,-,TRBJ2-1,TRBV15,CATSRESRNNEQFF,TGTGCCACCAGCAGAGAGAGCAGAAACAATGAGCAGTTCTTC
-,few,TRBJ1-5,TRBV7-6,CASSLGGGTLNQPQHF,TGTGCCAGCAGCTTAGGGGGCGGGACTCTCAATCAGCCCCAGCATTTT
-,-,TRBJ2-3,TRBV6-2/TRBV6-3,CASSYSLAGGPNTDTQYF,TGTGCCAGCAGTTACTCTCTAGCTGGGGGCCCGAACACAGATACGCAGTATTTT
-,many,TRBJ2-3,TRBV3-1,CASSLGPYGDTQYF,TGTGCCAGCAGCCTCGGCCCGTATGGGGATACGCAGTATTTT
TRBD1,many,TRBJ1-1,TRBV5-6,CASSLYGTGNTEAFF,TGTGCCAGCAGCTTGTACGGGACAGGGAACACTGAAGCTTTCTTT
-,many,TRBJ1-1,TRBV11-3,CASSLDGAGTEAFF,TGTGCCAGCAGCTTAGATGGGGCCGGTACTGAAGCTTTCTTT
TRBD1,few,TRBJ2-5,TRBV14,CASSQVTGATETQYF,TGTGCCAGCAGCCAAGTGACAGGGGCCACAGAGACCCAGTACTTC
TRBD2,-,TRBJ2-7,TRBV7-2,CASSLGASGGYEQYF,TGTGCCAGCAGTTTGGGGGCTAGCGGGGGTTACGAGCAGTACTTC
TRBD1,-,TRBJ1-1,TRBV2,CASSPGQGWAEAFF,TGTGCCAGCAGCCCCGGACAGGGGTGGGCTGAAGCTTTCTTT